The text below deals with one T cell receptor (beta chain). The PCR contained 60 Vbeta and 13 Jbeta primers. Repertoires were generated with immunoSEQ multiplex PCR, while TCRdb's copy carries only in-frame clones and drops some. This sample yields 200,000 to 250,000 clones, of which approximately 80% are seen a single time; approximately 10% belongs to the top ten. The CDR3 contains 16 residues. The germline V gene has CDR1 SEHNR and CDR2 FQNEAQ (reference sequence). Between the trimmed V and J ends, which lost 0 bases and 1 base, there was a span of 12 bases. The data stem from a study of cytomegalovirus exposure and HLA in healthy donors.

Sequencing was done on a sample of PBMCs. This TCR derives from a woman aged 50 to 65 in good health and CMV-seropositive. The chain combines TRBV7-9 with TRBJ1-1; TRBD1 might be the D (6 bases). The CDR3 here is CASSLAVGRGNTEAFF. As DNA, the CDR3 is TGTGCCAGCAGCTTAGCGGTCGGCAGGGGGAACACTGAAGCTTTCTTT.